This is a list of T cell receptor beta chains from one sample in a study of blood T cell repertoires in COVID-19. Sequenced by immunoSEQ multiplex PCR; TCRdb stores in-frame clones only, minus some. In the table there are under 150,000 clones, just under 85% of which are singletons. The sequencing input was peripheral blood. These TCRs come from a woman between 35 and 50 years old with active or convalescent COVID-19. Each CDR3 is given without its conserved first and last residue.

CDR3 protein	V gene	J gene
ASSLWSGMGSPLH	TRBV27	TRBJ1-6
ASSYGQGLNQPQH	TRBV6-5	TRBJ1-5
ASSLMGQGTMNTEAF	TRBV5-1	TRBJ1-1
ASSYQGAGQEKLF	TRBV7-2	TRBJ1-4
ASSWGGAGNTIY	TRBV19	TRBJ1-3
ASSQLLAGVETQY	TRBV28	TRBJ2-5
ASSQGAPGQGYGYT	TRBV4-1	TRBJ1-2
ASSGITGGNQPQH	TRBV5-5	TRBJ1-5
ASRQGAGNQPQH	TRBV19	TRBJ1-5
ASSSWTGPSSYEQY	TRBV7-2	TRBJ2-7
AWGREVAGNTIY	TRBV30	TRBJ1-3
ASSVRQGNTGELF	TRBV10-1	TRBJ2-2
ASSRGTSGPYNEQF	TRBV4-3	TRBJ2-1
ASSSGLVNANTGELF	TRBV5-1	TRBJ2-2
ASPPGIGSSGNTEAF	TRBV28	TRBJ1-1
ASSWTSGGLAYNEQF	TRBV5-1	TRBJ2-1
ASSLETGGLPETQY	TRBV7-9	TRBJ2-5
ASSQDRALNTEAF	TRBV2	TRBJ1-1
ASSHPGAFGGYT	TRBV11-2	TRBJ1-2
ASSLDRVNEQF	TRBV5-6	TRBJ2-1
ASSYRDRHNEQF	TRBV6-6	TRBJ2-1
ASSDSGTKKSPLH	TRBV9	TRBJ1-6
ASSLRLAGVTYNEQF	TRBV11-2	TRBJ2-1
ASSALTDTQY	TRBV9	TRBJ2-3
ASSVEAGPVNEQF	TRBV9	TRBJ2-1
ASSPRTGHYT	TRBV5-6	TRBJ1-2
ASSFTGDTEAF	TRBV11-2	TRBJ1-1
ASAITGSGEQY	TRBV5-4	TRBJ2-7
ASRRLAGGFYEQY	TRBV19	TRBJ2-7
ASSLVGSGGGEQY	TRBV7-6	TRBJ2-7
ASSRSPDEQY	TRBV14	TRBJ2-7
ASSYSTGWNTGELF	TRBV6-5	TRBJ2-2
ASSLVPPDRNPGNTIY	TRBV7-2	TRBJ1-3